The clone carrying this TCR beta chain was found many times. The antigen remains unidentified. This sample was taken from a study of CD8 T cells in ankylosing spondylitis. Study-wide results and caveats: Seemingly distinctive of ankylosing spondylitis blood was a TCR beta motif formed by eight highly homologous variants. Disease-linked clones reportedly showed significant enrichment in matched ankylosing spondylitis synovial fluid.

TCRdb re-derived calls from the 5' RACE reads in MiXCR, one entry per CDR3 protein. The sample yields 150,000 to 200,000 distinct CDR3 sequences, roughly 20% seen once. The CDR3 is 15 residues long. Per the germline V gene, CDR1 is MNHEY and CDR2 is SVGAGI. Unmatched junction bases numbered 7, after V lost 2 bases and J lost 6 bases. This TCR came from a male donor under 30 with ankylosing spondylitis or in good health (not recorded which). The specimen sequenced was blood, either unsorted or a sorted T cell fraction (not recorded which). The chain carries TRBV6-5 and TRBJ1-1; TRBD1 matches at 9 bases. The CDR3 region has the DNA TGTGCCAGCAGTTACATCGGACAGGGGCGCGCTGAAGCTTTCTTT. Encoded protein: CASSYIGQGRAEAFF.